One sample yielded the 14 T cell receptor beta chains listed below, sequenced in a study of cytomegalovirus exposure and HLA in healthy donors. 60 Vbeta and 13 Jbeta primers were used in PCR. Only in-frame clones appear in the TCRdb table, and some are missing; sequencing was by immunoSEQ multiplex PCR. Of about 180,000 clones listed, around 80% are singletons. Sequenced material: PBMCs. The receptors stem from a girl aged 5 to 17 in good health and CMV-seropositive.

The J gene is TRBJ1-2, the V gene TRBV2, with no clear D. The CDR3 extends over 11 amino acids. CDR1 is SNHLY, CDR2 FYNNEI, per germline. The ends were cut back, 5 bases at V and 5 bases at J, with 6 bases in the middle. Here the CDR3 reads CASSPGYGYTF. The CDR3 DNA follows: TGTGCCAGCAGTCCGGGGTATGGCTACACCTTC. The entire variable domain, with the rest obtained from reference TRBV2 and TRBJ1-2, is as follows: EPEVTQTPSHQVTQMGQEVILRCVPISNHLYFYWYRQILGQKVEFLVSFYNNEISEKSEIFDDQFSVERPDGSNFTLKIRSTKLEDSAMYFCASSPGYGYTFGSGTRLTVV.

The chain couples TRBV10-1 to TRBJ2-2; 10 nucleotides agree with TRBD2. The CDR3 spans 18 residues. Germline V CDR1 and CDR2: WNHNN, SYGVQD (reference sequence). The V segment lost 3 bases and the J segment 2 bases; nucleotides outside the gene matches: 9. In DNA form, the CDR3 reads TGCGCCAGCAGTGACTTAACTGGACTAGCGGCCAACACCGGGGAGCTGTTTTTT. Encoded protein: CASSDLTGLAANTGELFF.

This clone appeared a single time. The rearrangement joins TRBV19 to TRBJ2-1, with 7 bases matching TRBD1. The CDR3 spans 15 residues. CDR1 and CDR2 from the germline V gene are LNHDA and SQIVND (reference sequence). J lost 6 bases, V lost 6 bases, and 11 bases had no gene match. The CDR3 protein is CASSPGQVSVNEQFF. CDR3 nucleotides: TGTGCCAGTAGCCCAGGACAGGTTTCAGTCAATGAGCAGTTCTTC.

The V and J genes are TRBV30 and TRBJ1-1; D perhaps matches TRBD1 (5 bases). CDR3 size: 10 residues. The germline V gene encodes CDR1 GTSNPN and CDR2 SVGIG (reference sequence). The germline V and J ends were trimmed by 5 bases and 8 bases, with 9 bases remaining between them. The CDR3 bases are TGTGCCTGGGGCCGGACAGAAGCTTTCTTT. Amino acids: CAWGRTEAFF.

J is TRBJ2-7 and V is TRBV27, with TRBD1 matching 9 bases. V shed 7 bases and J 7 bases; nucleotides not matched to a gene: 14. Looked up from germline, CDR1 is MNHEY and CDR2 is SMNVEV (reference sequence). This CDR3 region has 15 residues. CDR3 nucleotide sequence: TGTGCCAGCACAAATGGGGACAGGGACGTCAAAGAGCAGTACTTC. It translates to CASTNGDRDVKEQYF.

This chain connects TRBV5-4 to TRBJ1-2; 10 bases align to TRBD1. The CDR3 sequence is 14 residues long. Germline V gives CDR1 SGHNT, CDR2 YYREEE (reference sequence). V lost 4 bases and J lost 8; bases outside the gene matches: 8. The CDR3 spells CASSLIGQGGGYTF. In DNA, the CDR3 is TGTGCCAGCAGCCTCATCGGACAGGGGGGCGGCTACACCTTC.

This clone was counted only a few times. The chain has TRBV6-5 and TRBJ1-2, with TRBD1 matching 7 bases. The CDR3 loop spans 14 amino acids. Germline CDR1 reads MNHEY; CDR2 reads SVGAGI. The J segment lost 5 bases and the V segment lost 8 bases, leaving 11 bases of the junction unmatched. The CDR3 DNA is TGTGCCAGCGCCTTGCGGACAGGCCTATATGGCTACACCTTC. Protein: CASALRTGLYGYTF.

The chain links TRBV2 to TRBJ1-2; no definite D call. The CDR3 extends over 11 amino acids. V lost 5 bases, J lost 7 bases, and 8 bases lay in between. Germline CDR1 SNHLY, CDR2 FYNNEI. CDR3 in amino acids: CASSSRGGYTF. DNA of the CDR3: TGTGCCAGCAGTAGCCGGGGTGGCTACACCTTC.

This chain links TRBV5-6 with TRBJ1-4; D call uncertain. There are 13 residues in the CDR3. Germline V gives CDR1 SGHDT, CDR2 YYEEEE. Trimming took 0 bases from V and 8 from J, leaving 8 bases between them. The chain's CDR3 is CASSLVGNEKLFF. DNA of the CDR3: TGTGCCAGCAGCTTGGTCGGGAACGAAAAACTGTTTTTT.

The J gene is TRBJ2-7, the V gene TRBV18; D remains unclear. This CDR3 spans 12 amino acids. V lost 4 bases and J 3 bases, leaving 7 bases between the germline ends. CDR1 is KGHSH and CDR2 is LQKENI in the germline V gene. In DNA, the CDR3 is TGTGCCAGCTCACGAGAGGACTACGAGCAGTACTTC. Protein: CASSREDYEQYF. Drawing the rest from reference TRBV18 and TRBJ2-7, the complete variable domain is NAGVMQNPRHLVRRRGQEARLRCSPMKGHSHVYWYRQLPEEGLKFMVYLQKENIIDESGMPKERFSAEFPKEGPSILRIQQVVRGDSAAYFCASSREDYEQYFGPGTRLTVT.

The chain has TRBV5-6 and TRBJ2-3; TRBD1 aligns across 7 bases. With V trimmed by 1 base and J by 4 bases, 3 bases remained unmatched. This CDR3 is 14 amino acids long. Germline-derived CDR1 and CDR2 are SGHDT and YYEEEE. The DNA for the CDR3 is TGTGCCAGCAGCTTGCTAGGGGGCGCAGATACGCAGTATTTT. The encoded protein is CASSLLGGADTQYF.

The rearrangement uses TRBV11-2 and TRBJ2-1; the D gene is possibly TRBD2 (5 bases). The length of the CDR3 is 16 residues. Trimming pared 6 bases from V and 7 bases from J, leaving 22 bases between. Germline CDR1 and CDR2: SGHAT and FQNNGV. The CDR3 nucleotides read TGTGCCAGCAGTCCCGAGGGCTACTTAAGGTGGAATGAGCAGTTCTTC. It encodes CASSPEGYLRWNEQFF.

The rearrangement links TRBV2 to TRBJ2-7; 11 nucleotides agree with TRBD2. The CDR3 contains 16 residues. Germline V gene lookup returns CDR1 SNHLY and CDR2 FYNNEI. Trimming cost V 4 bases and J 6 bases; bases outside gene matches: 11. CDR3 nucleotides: TGTGCCAGCAGTGGGGAGCCTGTGCTAGCGGGAGGCGAGCAGTACTTC. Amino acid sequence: CASSGEPVLAGGEQYF.

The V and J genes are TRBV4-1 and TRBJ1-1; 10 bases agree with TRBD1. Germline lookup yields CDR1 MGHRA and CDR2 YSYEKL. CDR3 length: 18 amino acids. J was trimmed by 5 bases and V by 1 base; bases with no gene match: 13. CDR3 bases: TGCGCCAGCAGCCAAGGCTGGGACAGGGGTGGGTTTCCGACTGAAGCTTTCTTT. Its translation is CASSQGWDRGGFPTEAFF.